A selection of T cell receptor beta chains follows, all from one sample in a study of T cells after yellow fever vaccination. Each CDR3 protein is one row after TCRdb ran MiXCR on the 5' RACE reads. This sample carries some 240,000 distinct CDR3 sequences, about 5.2% of them seen once, and the ten largest clones take less than 3.5%. Material: CD4+ T cells sorted from PBMCs, obtained on the day of the yellow fever booster vaccination. The receptors originated from a man between 18 and 29 years old who received the YFV17D yellow fever vaccine. The CDR3 runs from the conserved cysteine through the conserved F or W. Each record gives: D gene, J gene, V gene, clone size, CDR3 DNA, CDR3 protein. The D gene is left open where the match is weak. A row's size may be missing; if present it is once, few, many or a size class.

>NA|TRBJ2-3|TRBV24-1|few
TGTGCCACCAGTGATGGCCGGGACGGAGGCACAGATACGCAGTATTTT
CATSDGRDGGTDTQYF
>NA|TRBJ1-3|TRBV6-6|few
TGTGCCAGCAGTTACTCGAGGACCGAAGGAAACACCATATATTTT
CASSYSRTEGNTIYF
>TRBD2|TRBJ2-3|TRBV4-3|many
TGCGCCAGCAGCCAAGGCGCCGGGACTAGCGTTGGTACGCAGTATTTT
CASSQGAGTSVGTQYF
>NA|TRBJ1-2|TRBV12-3/TRBV12-4|few
TGTGCCAGCAGTTACAGGCCTACCAAGACCTATGGCTACACCTTC
CASSYRPTKTYGYTF
>TRBD2|TRBJ2-5|TRBV5-1|many
TGCGCCAGCAGCTTCGGACTAGCGGGGGCCGGTGGTTTAGAAGAGACCCAGTACTTC
CASSFGLAGAGGLEETQYF
>NA|TRBJ2-1|TRBV3-1|few
TGTGCCAGCAGTTCAGCTCTTGTGTCCTACAATGAGCAGTTCTTC
CASSSALVSYNEQFF
>NA|TRBJ2-1|TRBV20-1|NA
TGCAGTGCTAGAGATGTGCGGGCGGAGAAGCAGTTCTTC
CSARDVRAEKQFF
>NA|TRBJ2-7|TRBV12-3/TRBV12-4|NA
TGTGCCAGCAGTCCCCAGCGGTTGGGATACGAGCAGTACTTC
CASSPQRLGYEQYF
>TRBD1|TRBJ2-3|TRBV20-1|NA
TGCAGTGCTAGAGATTTCCGCACGACAGGGGCTAGCACAGATACGCAGTATTTT
CSARDFRTTGASTDTQYF
>TRBD2|TRBJ2-1|TRBV18|NA
TGTGCCAGCTTCGGACTAGCAGGGAATGAGCAGTTCTTC
CASFGLAGNEQFF
>TRBD2|TRBJ2-3|TRBV28|few
TGTGCCAGCAGAGTAGCGGGGGGGTCGGTGGATACGCAGTATTTT
CASRVAGGSVDTQYF
>NA|TRBJ2-6|TRBV7-3|NA
TGTGCCAGCAGCTCAGGCCGGCATTCTGGGGCCAACGTCCTGACTTTC
CASSSGRHSGANVLTF
>TRBD1|TRBJ1-4|TRBV5-1|few
TGCGCCAGCAGCCCGGACAGGCCCTCTCAAAAACTGTTTTTT
CASSPDRPSQKLFF
>NA|TRBJ1-1|TRBV11-2|many
TGTGCCAGCAGCTTAGACGGCTACACTGAAGCTTTCTTT
CASSLDGYTEAFF
>TRBD1|TRBJ1-5|TRBV7-2|many
TGTGCCAGCAGCTGGACGACAGGGAGTAATCAGCCCCAGCATTTT
CASSWTTGSNQPQHF
>TRBD1|TRBJ1-6|TRBV12-3/TRBV12-4|few
TGTGCCAGCAGCCTGGACAGGGAGGGCCGGGCCCTCCACTTT
CASSLDREGRALHF
>NA|TRBJ1-6|TRBV27|few
TGTGCCAGCAGTTACAGGATACAGGGCGTGAATTCACCCCTCCACTTT
CASSYRIQGVNSPLHF
>TRBD2|TRBJ2-2|TRBV5-1|few
TGCGCCAGCAGCGGAACTAGCGGGGGGGCGAACACCGGGGAGCTGTTTTTT
CASSGTSGGANTGELFF
>TRBD2|TRBJ2-1|TRBV5-1|NA
TGCGCCAGCAGCGTAACGACCGGGACTAGGGCCTACAATGAGCAGTTCTTC
CASSVTTGTRAYNEQFF
>NA|TRBJ2-3|TRBV7-2|many
TGTGCCAGCAGCCCTTGGGCGGATACGCAGTATTTT
CASSPWADTQYF
>NA|TRBJ1-4|TRBV12-3/TRBV12-4|NA
TGTGCCAGCCGCGAGGGGGGCAATGAAAAACTGTTTTTT
CASREGGNEKLFF
>NA|TRBJ1-6|TRBV6-5|NA
TGTGCCAGCAGCCGGACCGATGGGGATTCACCCCTCCACTTT
CASSRTDGDSPLHF
>TRBD1|TRBJ2-3|TRBV5-1|few
TGCGCCAGCAGCCCCCGGACAGGGATATCAGATACGCAGTATTTT
CASSPRTGISDTQYF
>NA|TRBJ1-1|TRBV10-1|few
TGCGCCAGCACCTTGGGTCAGAACACTGAAGCTTTCTTT
CASTLGQNTEAFF
>NA|TRBJ2-2|TRBV10-3|NA
TGTGCCATCAGTGACCAGCGGGTCACCGGGGAGCTGTTTTTT
CAISDQRVTGELFF
>TRBD1|TRBJ1-5|TRBV15|few
TGTGCCACCAGCACCCACAGGGGGGGTAGCAATCAGCCCCAGCATTTT
CATSTHRGGSNQPQHF
>NA|TRBJ2-1|TRBV7-2|many
TGTGCCAGCAGTCTACGGTGGAATGAGCAGTTCTTC
CASSLRWNEQFF
>NA|TRBJ2-1|TRBV11-2|few
TGTGCCAGCAGTGTAACTGGCGACTCCTACAATGAGCAGTTCTTC
CASSVTGDSYNEQFF
>NA|TRBJ1-1|TRBV7-9|NA
TGTGCCAGCCGTCAGACGTCGAACACTGAAGCTTTCTTT
CASRQTSNTEAFF
>NA|TRBJ1-2|TRBV4-3|few
TGCGCCAGCAGCCAAGATTACGGGATTCGCTATGGCTACACCTTC
CASSQDYGIRYGYTF
>NA|TRBJ1-1|TRBV18|few
TGTGCCAGCTCACCGTCGATCGACGGCACTGAAGCTTTCTTT
CASSPSIDGTEAFF
>NA|TRBJ1-5|TRBV7-2|NA
TGTGCCAGCAGCAGAACCACCAATCAGCCCCAGCATTTT
CASSRTTNQPQHF
>NA|TRBJ1-1|TRBV7-9|NA
TGTGCCAGCAGCTTATTCCCTGAATTGACTGAAGCTTTCTTT
CASSLFPELTEAFF
>NA|TRBJ1-1|TRBV5-1|many
TGCGCCAGCAGCCCGGACAGTAACACTGAAGCTTTCTTT
CASSPDSNTEAFF
>TRBD1|TRBJ1-5|TRBV29-1|NA
TGCAGCGTTGGCGACAGGGGAAATCAGCCCCAGCATTTT
CSVGDRGNQPQHF
>NA|TRBJ1-2|TRBV6-5|many
TGTGCCAGCAGTTCGACTAACTATGGCTACACCTTC
CASSSTNYGYTF
>NA|TRBJ1-1|TRBV12-3/TRBV12-4|few
TGTGCCAGCAGTTTAGCAGGGAATCGGAACACTGAAGCTTTCTTT
CASSLAGNRNTEAFF
>NA|TRBJ2-5|TRBV2|few
TGTGCCAGCAGTTACGGGGCAGGGCGAGAGACCCAGTACTTC
CASSYGAGRETQYF
>NA|TRBJ2-3|TRBV5-1|many
TGCGCCAGCAGAATCGACCCCTCAGATACGCAGTATTTT
CASRIDPSDTQYF
>NA|TRBJ2-7|TRBV29-1|many
TGCAGCGCAAACAGCCCACCCCGACCCGAGCAGTACTTC
CSANSPPRPEQYF
>NA|TRBJ1-5|TRBV12-5|NA
TGTGCTAGCGGGATCGAGAGCCCCAATCAGCCCCAGCATTTT
CASGIESPNQPQHF
>NA|TRBJ2-2|TRBV15|NA
TGTGCCACCAGCAGAGGGGGGGAGAACACCGGGGAGCTGTTTTTT
CATSRGGENTGELFF
>NA|TRBJ1-2|TRBV4-1|few
TGCGCCAGCAGCCAAGGGGTTCTACAGGGAAACTATGGCTACACCTTC
CASSQGVLQGNYGYTF
>TRBD2|TRBJ2-1|TRBV5-1|NA
TGCGCCAGCAGCGCGGGACTAGCGGGGGGGAGCTCCTACAATGAGCAGTTCTTC
CASSAGLAGGSSYNEQFF
>NA|TRBJ1-3|TRBV12-5|NA
TGTGCTAGTGGTTTAGGAAACACCATATATTTT
CASGLGNTIYF
>NA|TRBJ2-3|TRBV24-1|many
TGTGCCACCAGTACCGCAAAGGGCGGGACAGATACGCAGTATTTT
CATSTAKGGTDTQYF
>NA|TRBJ2-3|TRBV2|many
TGTGCCAGCAGTGACAGGGCAGATACGCAGTATTTT
CASSDRADTQYF
>TRBD1|TRBJ2-5|TRBV5-1|many
TGCGCCAGCAGGGGACAGGGGGCCGGGGAGACCCAGTACTTC
CASRGQGAGETQYF
>NA|TRBJ1-3|TRBV28|many
TGTGCCAGCAGCCTGGCCGGGGCAGCTGGAAACACCATATATTTT
CASSLAGAAGNTIYF